A single sample is the source of the 19 T cell receptor beta chains below, sequenced in a study of early T cells in non-severe SARS-CoV-2 infection. TCRdb itself ran the 5' RACE reads through MiXCR, one entry per CDR3 protein. The sample holds around 35,000 distinct CDR3 sequences, approximately 6% seen once. The sample taken for sequencing was whole blood. The receptor source for this set is an adult who was a healthcare worker with PCR-confirmed SARS-CoV-2 infection or an uninfected control (not recorded which).

This clonotype was found a few times. This sequence joins TRBV20-1 and TRBJ1-2; TRBD1 might be the D (6 bases). Trimming left V 6 bases short and J 6 bases short, with 20 bases between. Germline values: CDR1 DFQATT, CDR2 SNEGSKA (reference sequence). The CDR3 has 14 residues. In DNA, the CDR3 is TGCAGTGCCCCCGGAGGCGGGGGCTATGATGGCTACACCTTC. Its translation is CSAPGGGGYDGYTF.

The sample holds many counts of this clonotype. J is TRBJ1-1 and V is TRBV12-3 or TRBV12-4; D unresolved. Trimming removed 1 base at V and 7 bases at J, with 7 bases between. The CDR3 consists of 12 residues. CDR3 in amino acids: CASSLEVREAFF. The CDR3 nucleotides read TGTGCCAGCAGTTTAGAGGTCCGTGAAGCTTTCTTT.

This clonotype has a count of ten or more. This rearrangement joins TRBV27 to TRBJ2-3; D remains ambiguous. The germline V and J ends were trimmed by 6 bases and 4 bases, with 8 bases remaining between them. Germline lookup yields CDR1 MNHEY and CDR2 SMNVEV (reference sequence). This CDR3 is built from 12 residues. DNA for the CDR3: TGTGCCAGCAGCCTCGACCCAGATACGCAGTATTTT. This codes for CASSLDPDTQYF.

This clonotype appeared a few times. The V gene is TRBV13, the J gene TRBJ2-3; weak D call: TRBD2 (5 bases). CDR1 is PRHDT and CDR2 is FYEKMQ in the germline V gene (reference sequence). The CDR3 has 17 residues. The V gene lost 6 bases and the J gene lost 1 base, with 20 bases spanning the gap. The CDR3 DNA sequence: TGTGCCAGCAGTTATCGCCCGGCCGGGATGGGCACAGATACGCAGTATTTT. It is translated as CASSYRPAGMGTDTQYF.

This chain connects TRBV14 to TRBJ2-5; D remains ambiguous. V dropped 0 bases and J dropped 2 bases, with 4 bases sitting between them. Per germline, CDR1 SGHDN and CDR2 FVKESK. The CDR3 sequence is 13 residues long. CDR3 nucleotide sequence: TGTGCCAGCAGCCAAGATCTTCAAGAGACCCAGTACTTC. Protein sequence: CASSQDLQETQYF. The whole variable domain, filled in from reference TRBV14 and TRBJ2-5, reads EAGVTQFPSHSVIEKGQTVTLRCDPISGHDNLYWYRRVMGKEIKFLLHFVKESKQDESGMPNNRFLAERTGGTYSTLKVQPAELEDSGVYFCASSQDLQETQYFGPGTRLLVL.

This clonotype has a count of ten or more. The J gene is TRBJ2-1, the V gene TRBV6-2 or TRBV6-3, with 8 bases aligning to TRBD1. This CDR3 spans 15 amino acids. Per the germline V gene, CDR1 is MNHEY and CDR2 is SVGEGT. After removal of 8 bases from V and 10 bases from J, the junction contained 16 bases not matched to a gene. The CDR3 DNA is TGTGCCAGCTTGTATCTCGGACAGGGACTCAGAGAGCAGTTCTTC. This encodes CASLYLGQGLREQFF.

Only one count was recorded for this clonotype. V usage is TRBV20-1 and J usage is TRBJ2-5, with D perhaps matching TRBD1 (6 bases). The germline CDR1 and CDR2 sequences are DFQATT and SNEGSKA (reference sequence). The CDR3 runs to 13 residues. Trimming removed 6 bases from V and 4 bases from J, with 15 bases in between. The CDR3 DNA follows: TGCAGTGCCAGGGGCCTAGCTGGAGAGACCCAGTACTTC. Protein sequence: CSARGLAGETQYF.

This clonotype occurred a few times. DNA for the CDR3: TGTGCCAGCAGTCCGCAACTCCTCCGGACAGGGAAAAGCCCCGGTGTGCAGTATTTT. This codes for CASSPQLLRTGKSPGVQYF. The chain links TRBV12-3 or TRBV12-4 to TRBJ2-3; 8 nucleotides align to TRBD1. V lost 5 bases, J lost 11 bases, and 27 bases stayed unmatched. The CDR3 is made up of 19 amino acids.

This clonotype has a handful of counts. V gene TRBV6-1 combines with J gene TRBJ2-2, with TRBD1 identical over 7 bases. CDR1 and CDR2 from the germline V gene are MNHNS and SASEGT. The CDR3 spans 17 residues. The V gene end was trimmed by 6 bases and the J gene end by 2 bases; junction bases not matched to a gene: 12. The CDR3: CASRPRETGLNTGELFF. CDR3 DNA: TGTGCCAGCAGGCCCCGTGAGACAGGGCTTAACACCGGGGAGCTGTTTTTT.

This clonotype has at least ten counts. The chain is built from TRBV27 and TRBJ1-6, with 7 bases aligning to TRBD1. Germline assignment: CDR1 MNHEY and CDR2 SMNVEV (reference sequence). J lost 9 bases, V lost 10 bases, and 9 bases had no gene match. The CDR3 is made up of 13 amino acids. The CDR3 region is CATSGGVSSPLHF. The CDR3 nucleotides read TGTGCCACCTCAGGGGGGGTGAGTTCACCCCTCCACTTT.

This clonotype was counted a few times. The genes are TRBV6-5 and TRBJ1-1; D may be TRBD1 (5 bases). The V end lost 4 bases, the J end lost 10 bases, and 13 bases lay between the germline ends. Germline V gene data show CDR1 as MNHEY and CDR2 as SVGAGI. This CDR3 has 12 amino acids. CDR3: CASSSAWGRAFF. CDR3 nucleotides: TGTGCCAGCAGTTCTGCTTGGGGGAGAGCTTTCTTT.

This clonotype was detected a few times. As DNA, the CDR3 is TGTGCCAGCAGTTTACAGAAAAGCTCCTACGAGCAGTACTTC. It encodes CASSLQKSSYEQYF. This chain joins TRBV27 and TRBJ2-7; D unresolved. Looked up from germline, CDR1 is MNHEY and CDR2 is SMNVEV (reference sequence). Trimming removed 2 bases at V and 0 bases at J, with 8 bases between. This CDR3 is 14 amino acids long.

This clonotype appeared many times. The chain recombines TRBV6-1 with TRBJ2-2, with D unclear. Germline V gene lookup returns CDR1 MNHNS and CDR2 SASEGT. This CDR3 has 17 residues. The ends were cut back, 0 bases at V and 1 base at J, with 12 bases in the middle. The chain's CDR3 is CASSEAIGILNTGELFF. The CDR3 DNA reads as TGTGCCAGCAGTGAAGCAATAGGGATTTTGAACACCGGGGAGCTGTTTTTT.

The chain uses TRBV7-9 and TRBJ2-7, with D unclear. In germline, CDR1 is SEHNR, CDR2 FQNEAQ (reference sequence). The CDR3 consists of 11 residues. Between the trimmed V and J ends, which lost 0 bases and 6 bases, there was a span of 3 bases. CDR3 protein: CASSLAVEQYF. Written as DNA, the CDR3 is TGTGCCAGCAGCTTAGCTGTCGAGCAGTACTTC.

This clonotype was recorded many times. J is TRBJ1-4 and V is TRBV24-1; D uncertain. V shed 6 bases and J shed 4 bases, with 11 bases lying between them. Germline V gene sequence: CDR1 KGHDR, CDR2 SFDVKD. The CDR3 is 14 residues long. Here the CDR3 DNA reads TGTGCCACCAGTCGAGGGTCGGATAATGAAAAACTGTTTTTT. Protein sequence: CATSRGSDNEKLFF.

At least ten counts were recorded for this clonotype. The CDR3 loop reads CSARADGFNIQYF. The CDR3 DNA follows: TGCAGTGCTAGAGCTGATGGTTTCAACATTCAGTACTTC. The V call is TRBV20-1, the J call TRBJ2-4; D is ambiguous. Deletions cut 1 base from V and 7 bases from J, with 11 bases between. The length of the CDR3 is 13 residues. Germline V gene sequence: CDR1 DFQATT, CDR2 SNEGSKA (reference sequence).

This clonotype was counted at least ten times. The rearrangement links TRBV27 to TRBJ2-7; 9 bases fit TRBD1. The CDR3 covers 14 residues. Germline lookup yields CDR1 MNHEY and CDR2 SMNVEV (reference sequence). The junction had 9 bases not matched to a gene; V was cut back by 7 bases and J by 5 bases. CDR3 residues: CASKGWDRENEQYV. The DNA for the CDR3 is TGTGCCAGCAAAGGATGGGACAGGGAGAACGAGCAGTACGTC.

This clonotype was observed once. The chain recombines TRBV12-5 with TRBJ1-1; TRBD1 might be the D (6 bases). This CDR3 is built from 12 residues. Deletions cut 5 bases from V and 6 bases from J, with 10 bases between. Germline values: CDR1 LGHNT, CDR2 FRNRAP. CDR3 amino acids: CASGHDRSEAFF. The DNA of the CDR3 is TGTGCTAGTGGTCATGACAGGTCTGAAGCTTTCTTT. The variable domain in full, completed from reference TRBV12-5 and TRBJ1-1, reads DARVTQTPRHKVTEMGQEVTMRCQPILGHNTVFWYRQTMMQGLELLAYFRNRAPLDDSGMPKDRFSAEMPDATLATLKIQPSEPRDSAVYFCASGHDRSEAFFGQGTRLTVV.

This clonotype was picked up many times. V usage is TRBV6-1 and J usage is TRBJ2-4; weak D call: TRBD1 (6 bases). This CDR3 comprises 18 residues. V dropped 4 bases and J dropped 0 bases, with 19 bases sitting between them. CDR1 MNHNS and CDR2 SASEGT come from the germline V gene. In DNA form, the CDR3 reads TGTGCCAGCAGTGGTGGCCGGGCAGGGGAACTAGCCAAAAACATTCAGTACTTC. Translation: CASSGGRAGELAKNIQYF.